This TCR beta chain came from a study of T cells in Graves' hyperthyroidism and ophthalmopathy. Findings of the study overall: In the analysis, a 13 V-J model separated ophthalmopathy from stable hyperthyroidism. Blood shared most expanded thyroid clonotypes above 0.001.

Uncontrolled infection, other autoimmune disease, pregnancy or lactation led to exclusion. Diagnosing involved the use of clinical symptoms, serum thyroxine and TRAb, thyroid ultrasound and orbital computed tomography. Amplified TCR beta CDR3 regions came from RNA transcripts. The study used the HTBI primer set for a first-round RT-PCR of the TCR CDR3. TCRdb redid the calling of the multiplex PCR reads with MiXCR, one entry per CDR3 protein. The sample includes around 300,000 distinct CDR3 sequences, roughly 13% of them seen just once. The CDR3 extends over 17 amino acids. Germline CDR1 and CDR2: KGHSH and LQKENI. This clonotype was detected many times. The antigen remains unidentified. A read error may account for a junction end that differs from germline.

The sequence was obtained from a woman in her 30s with Graves' hyperthyroidism that later progressed to Graves' ophthalmopathy. The rearrangement joins TRBV18 to TRBJ2-7; 11 bases are shared with TRBD2. The sample comprised blood. CDR3 loop: CASSWRGGTSGSNEQYF. The CDR3 DNA sequence: TGTGCCAGCTCATGGCGGGGAGGGACTAGCGGCTCCAACGAGCAGTACTTC.